This T cell receptor (beta chain) was captured by sequencing in a study of blood T cell repertoires in COVID-19. V was trimmed by 3 bases and J by 7 bases, leaving 13 bases between them. Germline V CDR1 and CDR2: SGHRS, YFSETQ. The CDR3 covers 14 residues. As originally analysed: Reference gene primer amplification gave estimated nucleated cell counts. Measured with immunoSEQ multiplex PCR; TCRdb has only the in-frame clones, and not every one. V, J and clone size are those of that table, while D and trimming were read from the DNA. The profile shows just over 250,000 clones, approximately 89% of them singletons.

The source of this sequence is a woman in her 50s with acute or convalescent COVID-19. Sequencing was done on a sample of peripheral blood. The rearrangement links TRBV5-1 to TRBJ1-4; D unresolved. The CDR3 DNA is TGCGCCAGCAGCTCCCCCGAGAGTGGTGAAAAACTGTTTTTT. This gives the protein CASSSPESGEKLFF.